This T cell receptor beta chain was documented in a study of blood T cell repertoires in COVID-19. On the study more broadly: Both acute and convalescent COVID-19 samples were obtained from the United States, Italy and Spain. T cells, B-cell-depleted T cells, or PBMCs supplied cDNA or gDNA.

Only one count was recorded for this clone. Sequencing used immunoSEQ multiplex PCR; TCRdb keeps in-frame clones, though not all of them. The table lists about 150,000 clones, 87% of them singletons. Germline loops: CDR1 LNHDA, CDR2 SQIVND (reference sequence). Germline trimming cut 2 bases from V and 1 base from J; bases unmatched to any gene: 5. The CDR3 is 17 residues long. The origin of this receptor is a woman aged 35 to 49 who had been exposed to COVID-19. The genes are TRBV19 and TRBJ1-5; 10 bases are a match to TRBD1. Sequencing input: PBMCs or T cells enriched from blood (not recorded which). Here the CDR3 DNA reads TGTGCCAGTAGTATAAGGACAGGGGGTTCGAGCAATCAGCCCCAGCATTTT. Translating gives CASSIRTGGSSNQPQHF.